This TCR beta chain derives from a study of T cells in Graves' hyperthyroidism and ophthalmopathy. Germline V gene lookup returns CDR1 SGHRS and CDR2 YFSETQ. The ends lost 2 bases at V and 6 bases at J; junction bases unmatched: 1. The CDR3 is made up of 14 amino acids. For this clonotype: Its antigen is as yet unknown.

The investigators amplified TCR beta CDR3 regions from RNA transcripts. An initial round of RT-PCR targeting the TCR CDR3 relied on the HTBI primer set. TCRdb re-derived calls from the multiplex PCR reads in MiXCR, one entry per CDR3 protein. The sample has more than 550,000 distinct CDR3 sequences, 15% to 20% seen once. General study results and limits: Progression to ophthalmopathy was predicted a median of 6.5 months early.

The chain couples TRBV5-1 to TRBJ2-2; 10 bases line up with TRBD1. The sequenced sample consisted of blood. This sequence originates from a woman aged 45-60 years with Graves' hyperthyroidism that later progressed to Graves' ophthalmopathy. For the CDR3, the DNA is TGCGCCAGCAGCTTAGGGACAGGGGCCGGGGAGCTGTTTTTT. Amino acids: CASSLGTGAGELFF.